This TCR beta chain was profiled in a study of cytomegalovirus exposure and HLA in healthy donors. The study, taken as a whole, reports: It was reported that the classifier diagnosed cytomegalovirus status with high specificity and sensitivity in both the original and validation cohorts. Researchers counted roughly 160 TCR beta chains as cytomegalovirus-associated. Rare TCR sequences dominated, though some public TCRs recurred in many donors.

Clones were read by immunoSEQ multiplex PCR, and TCRdb kept only the in-frame ones, dropping some. The sample includes about 130,000 clones, about 91% of them seen just once. As for this clone: No antigen is known for it.

Deletions cut 2 bases from V and 7 bases from J, with 11 bases between. The CDR3 contains 13 residues. Per the germline V gene, CDR1 is LNHDA and CDR2 is SQIVND (reference sequence). The chain employs TRBV19 and TRBJ1-2; D ambiguous. This clonotype was sampled from a woman aged 18-29 years in good health and CMV-seronegative. The specimen sequenced was PBMCs. In DNA, the CDR3 is TGTGCCAGTAGTATATCACTAACGGGTGGCTACACCTTC. Its translation is CASSISLTGGYTF. The full variable domain, in which reference TRBV19 and TRBJ1-2 provide the parts outside the CDR3, is DGGITQSPKYLFRKEGQNVTLSCEQNLNHDAMYWYRQDPGQGLRLIYYSQIVNDFQKGDIAEGYSVSREKKESFPLTVTSAQKNPTAFYLCASSISLTGGYTFGSGTRLTVV.